This record concerns one T cell receptor beta chain sequence. The source of the sample is a study of control samples from healthy donors and cancer patients. Profiling relied on immunoSEQ multiplex PCR, and the TCRdb table lists in-frame clones only, not all of them. The sample lists fewer than 100,000 clones, about 88% seen once, with 4.5% to 6% in the top ten. Sequenced material: blood. The TCR originated in a woman aged 45-65 years in good health.

The DNA for the CDR3 is TGTGCCATCAGTGACCCAGACAGCTACGAGCAGTACTTC. This sequence encodes CAISDPDSYEQYF. The chain links TRBV10-3 to TRBJ2-7; D is perhaps TRBD1 (5 bases). CDR1 is ENHRY and CDR2 is SYGVKD in the germline V gene. Trimming stripped 3 bases from V and 3 bases from J, with 9 bases between. The CDR3 sequence is 13 residues long.